This TCR beta chain derives from a study of regulatory T cells in long-lasting Graves disease. On the study more broadly: The definition of persistent Graves' disease was over 5 years of antithyroid drugs with positive TSH receptor antibodies.

The time point denotes: persistent/refractory GD, antithyroid drugs over 5 years with positive TRAb. The TCR library used RNA extracted from PBMCs. This clonotype came up many times. What it binds is unknown. General study findings and limits: Favoring TRBV28, TRBJ1-2 and TRBJ2-5 was a feature seen in persistent disease. Public clonotype sharing was higher in persistent than newly diagnosed patients. The small sample size may have reduced accuracy.

CDR3 length equals 14 residues. Germline-derived CDR1 and CDR2 are MNHEY and SVGEGT. V lost 6 bases and J lost 1, with 12 bases in between. CDR3 regions were amplified by Arm-PCR using iRepertoire HTBI primers to build TCR beta libraries. TCRdb redid the calling of the multiplex PCR reads with MiXCR, one entry per CDR3 protein. The sample holds roughly 400,000 distinct CDR3 sequences, over 20% seen once. The receptor was isolated from a female donor with Graves disease. The genes are TRBV6-2 or TRBV6-3 and TRBJ2-5; D may be TRBD1 or TRBD2 (5 bases each). The sequencing here drew on peripheral blood mononuclear cells (PBMCs), taken when the disease was refractory, from a patient treated with antithyroid drugs. This chain's CDR3 is CASSPGPSQETQYF. CDR3 DNA sequence: TGTGCCAGCAGCCCGGGACCGTCCCAAGAGACCCAGTACTTC.